This T cell receptor (beta chain) came from a study of brain T cells in children with intractable seizures. CDR1 is SGHRS, CDR2 YFSETQ, per germline. Trimming removed 2 bases at V and 6 bases at J, with 16 bases between. The CDR3 contains 15 residues. General study results and limits: Pre-surgery blood may have been undersampled, hiding some clones. Patients' HCMV serostatus was unknown; virus specificity rests on CDR3 similarity alone.

Time point described: blood from clinic visit 5 months post-surgery; TSC patient then seizure free. The sequenced cases were selected for having the highest brain T cell transcript signatures. Pre-surgery treatment included at least one anti-epileptic drug. Notes on this clone: Its cognate antigen is unknown.

The method was immunoSEQ multiplex PCR; TCRdb's version includes in-frame clones alone and lacks a portion of them. The sample holds about 350,000 clones, 93% seen once. This chain joins TRBV5-1 and TRBJ2-3; D may be TRBD2 (5 bases). This TCR came from a boy under two years old with tuberous sclerosis and intractable seizures. Sequencing used peripheral blood, obtained roughly 5 months after surgery. CDR3 sequence reads: CASSFVAGRGDTQYF. CDR3 in DNA: TGCGCCAGCAGCTTCGTAGCCGGCCGAGGGGATACGCAGTATTTT.